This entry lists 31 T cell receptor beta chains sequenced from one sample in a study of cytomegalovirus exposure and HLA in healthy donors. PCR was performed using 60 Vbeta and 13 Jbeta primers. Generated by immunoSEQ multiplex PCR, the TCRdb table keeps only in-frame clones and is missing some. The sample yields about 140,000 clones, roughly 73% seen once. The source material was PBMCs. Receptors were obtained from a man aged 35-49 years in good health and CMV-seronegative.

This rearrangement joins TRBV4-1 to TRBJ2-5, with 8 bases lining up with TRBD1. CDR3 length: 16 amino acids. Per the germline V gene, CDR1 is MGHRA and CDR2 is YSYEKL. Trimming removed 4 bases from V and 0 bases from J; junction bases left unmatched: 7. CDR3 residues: CASSRGQGAYQETQYF. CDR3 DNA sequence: TGCGCCAGCAGCCGCGGACAGGGTGCATACCAAGAGACCCAGTACTTC.

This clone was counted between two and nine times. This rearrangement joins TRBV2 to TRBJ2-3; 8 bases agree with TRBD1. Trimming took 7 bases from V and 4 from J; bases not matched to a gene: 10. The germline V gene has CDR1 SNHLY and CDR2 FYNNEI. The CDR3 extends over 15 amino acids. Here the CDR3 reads CASTPGQVLPDTQYF. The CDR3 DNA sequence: TGTGCCAGCACCCCGGGACAGGTCCTACCAGATACGCAGTATTTT.

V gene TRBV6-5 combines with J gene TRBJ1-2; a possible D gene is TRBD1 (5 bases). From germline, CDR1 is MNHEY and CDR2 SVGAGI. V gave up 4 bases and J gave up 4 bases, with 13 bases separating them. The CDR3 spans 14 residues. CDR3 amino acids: CASSSVGHSYGYTF. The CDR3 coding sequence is TGTGCCAGCAGTTCTGTAGGACACAGCTATGGCTACACCTTC.

CDR3 loop: CASSLPGGLDEQFF. The CDR3 region has the DNA TGTGCCAGCAGCTTACCGGGGGGGCTAGATGAGCAGTTCTTC. The chain couples TRBV7-3 to TRBJ2-1, with TRBD2 matching 8 bases. Germline CDR1 reads SGHTA; CDR2 reads FQGTGA. Trimming at V came to 2 bases and at J to 8 bases, leaving 5 bases not matched to a gene. This CDR3 spans 14 amino acids.

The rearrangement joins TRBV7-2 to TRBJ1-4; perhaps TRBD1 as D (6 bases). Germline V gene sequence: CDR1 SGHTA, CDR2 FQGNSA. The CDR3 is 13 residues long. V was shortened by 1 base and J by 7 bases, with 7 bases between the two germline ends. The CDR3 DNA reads TGTGCCAGCAGCTTAGACAGGGTTGAAAAACTGTTTTTT. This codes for CASSLDRVEKLFF.

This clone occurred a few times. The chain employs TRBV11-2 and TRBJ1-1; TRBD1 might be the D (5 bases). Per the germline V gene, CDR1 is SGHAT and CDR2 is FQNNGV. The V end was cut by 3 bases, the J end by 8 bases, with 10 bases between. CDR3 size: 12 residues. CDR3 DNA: TGTGCCAGCAGCTTTGACAGCTTCGAAGCTTTCTTT. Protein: CASSFDSFEAFF.

As DNA, the CDR3 is TGTGCCAGCTGTTTACAGGGGGGGGATGAAAAACTGTTTTTT. Translating gives CASCLQGGDEKLFF. The rearrangement uses TRBV2 and TRBJ1-4; 8 nucleotides align to TRBD1. The CDR3 loop spans 14 amino acids. Germline V gene data show CDR1 as SNHLY and CDR2 as FYNNEI. The V segment lost 8 bases and the J segment 6 bases; nucleotides outside the gene matches: 8.

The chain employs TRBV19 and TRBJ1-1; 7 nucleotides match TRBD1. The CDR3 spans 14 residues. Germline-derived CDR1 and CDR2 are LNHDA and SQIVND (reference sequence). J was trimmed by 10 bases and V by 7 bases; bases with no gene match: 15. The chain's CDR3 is CASKKSRQGMRAFF. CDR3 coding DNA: TGTGCCAGTAAGAAATCCCGACAGGGCATGCGAGCTTTCTTT.

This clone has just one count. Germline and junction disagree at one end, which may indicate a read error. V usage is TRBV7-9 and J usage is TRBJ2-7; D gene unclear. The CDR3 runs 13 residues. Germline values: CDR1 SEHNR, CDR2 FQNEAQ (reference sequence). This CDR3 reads CSSSPGIYYEQYF. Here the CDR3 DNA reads TGTTCCAGCAGCCCAGGCATATACTACGAGCAGTACTTC.

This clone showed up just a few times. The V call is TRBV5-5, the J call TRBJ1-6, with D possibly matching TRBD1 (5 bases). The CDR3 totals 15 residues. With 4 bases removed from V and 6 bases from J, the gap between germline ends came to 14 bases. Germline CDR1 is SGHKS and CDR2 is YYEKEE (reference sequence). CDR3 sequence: CASSADTWGNSPLHF. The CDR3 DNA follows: TGTGCCAGCAGCGCGGACACCTGGGGTAATTCACCCCTCCACTTT.

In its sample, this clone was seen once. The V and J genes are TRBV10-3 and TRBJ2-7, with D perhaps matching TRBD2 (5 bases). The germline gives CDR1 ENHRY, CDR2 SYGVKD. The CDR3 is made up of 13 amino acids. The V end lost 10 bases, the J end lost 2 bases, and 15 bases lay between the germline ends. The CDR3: CATTTGYTYEQYF. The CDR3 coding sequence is TGTGCCACCACCACGGGGTATACCTACGAGCAGTACTTC.

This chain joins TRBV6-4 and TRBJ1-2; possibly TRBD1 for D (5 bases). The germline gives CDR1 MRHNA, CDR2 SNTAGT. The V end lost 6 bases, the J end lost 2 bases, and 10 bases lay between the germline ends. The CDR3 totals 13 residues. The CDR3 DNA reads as TGTGCCAGCAGCCCGGACATCAACTATGGCTACACCTTC. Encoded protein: CASSPDINYGYTF.

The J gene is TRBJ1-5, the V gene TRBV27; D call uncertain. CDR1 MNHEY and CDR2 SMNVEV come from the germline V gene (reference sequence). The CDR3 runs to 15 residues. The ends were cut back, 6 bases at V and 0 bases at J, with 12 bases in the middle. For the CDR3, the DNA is TGTGCCAGCAGACCCCAGGACTATAGCAATCAGCCCCAGCATTTT. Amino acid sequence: CASRPQDYSNQPQHF.

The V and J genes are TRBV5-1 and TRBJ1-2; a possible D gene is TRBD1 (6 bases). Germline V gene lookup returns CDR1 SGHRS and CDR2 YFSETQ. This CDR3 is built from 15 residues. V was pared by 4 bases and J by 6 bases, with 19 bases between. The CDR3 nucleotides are TGCGCCAGCAGCGAACCGGGACACGGGGTTAATGGCTACACCTTC. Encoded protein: CASSEPGHGVNGYTF. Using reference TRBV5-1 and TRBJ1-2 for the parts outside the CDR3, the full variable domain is KAGVTQTPRYLIKTRGQQVTLSCSPISGHRSVSWYQQTPGQGLQFLFEYFSETQRNKGNFPGRFSGRQFSNSRSEMNVSTLELGDSALYLCASSEPGHGVNGYTFGSGTRLTVV.

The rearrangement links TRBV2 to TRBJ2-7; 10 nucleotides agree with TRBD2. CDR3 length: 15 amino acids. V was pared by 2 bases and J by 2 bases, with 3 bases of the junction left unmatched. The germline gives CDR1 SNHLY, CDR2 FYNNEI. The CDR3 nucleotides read TGTGCCAGCAGTGAAAATAGCGGGGGGACCTACGAGCAGTACTTC. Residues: CASSENSGGTYEQYF.

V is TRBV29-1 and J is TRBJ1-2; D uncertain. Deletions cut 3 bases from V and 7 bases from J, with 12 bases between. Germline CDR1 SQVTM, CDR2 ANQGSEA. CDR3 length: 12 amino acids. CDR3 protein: CSVDDGRGGYTF. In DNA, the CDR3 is TGCAGCGTTGATGATGGCCGGGGTGGCTACACCTTC. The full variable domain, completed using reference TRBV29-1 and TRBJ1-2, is SAVISQKPSRDICQRGTSLTIQCQVDSQVTMMFWYRQQPGQSLTLIATANQGSEATYESGFVIDKFPISRPNLTFSTLTVSNMSPEDSSIYLCSVDDGRGGYTFGSGTRLTVV.

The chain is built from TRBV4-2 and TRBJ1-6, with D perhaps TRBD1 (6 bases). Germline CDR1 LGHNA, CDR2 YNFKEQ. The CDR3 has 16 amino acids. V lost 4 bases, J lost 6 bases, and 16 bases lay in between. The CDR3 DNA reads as TGTGCCAGCAGCCCAGGGGCGGGGGAAACTAATTCACCCCTCCACTTT. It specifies CASSPGAGETNSPLHF.

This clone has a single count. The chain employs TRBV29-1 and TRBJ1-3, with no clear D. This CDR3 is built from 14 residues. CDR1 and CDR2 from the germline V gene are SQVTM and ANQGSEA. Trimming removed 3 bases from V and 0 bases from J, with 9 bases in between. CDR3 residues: CSVEIPDSGNTIYF. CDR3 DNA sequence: TGCAGCGTTGAGATTCCAGACTCTGGAAACACCATATATTTT. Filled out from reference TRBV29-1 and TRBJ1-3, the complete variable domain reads SAVISQKPSRDICQRGTSLTIQCQVDSQVTMMFWYRQQPGQSLTLIATANQGSEATYESGFVIDKFPISRPNLTFSTLTVSNMSPEDSSIYLCSVEIPDSGNTIYFGEGSWLTVV.

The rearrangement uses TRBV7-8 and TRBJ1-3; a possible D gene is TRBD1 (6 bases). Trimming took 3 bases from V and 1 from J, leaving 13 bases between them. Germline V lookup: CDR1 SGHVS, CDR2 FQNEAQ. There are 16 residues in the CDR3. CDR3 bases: TGTGCCAGCAGCTTTTATCCAGGGGTTTCTGGAAACACCATATATTTT. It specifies CASSFYPGVSGNTIYF.

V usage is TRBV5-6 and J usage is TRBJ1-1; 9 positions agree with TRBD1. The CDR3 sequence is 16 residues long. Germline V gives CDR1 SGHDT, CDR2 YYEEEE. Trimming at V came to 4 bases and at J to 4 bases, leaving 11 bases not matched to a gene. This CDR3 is CASSPQGARIGTEAFF. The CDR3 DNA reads TGTGCCAGCAGCCCACAGGGGGCAAGAATTGGCACTGAAGCTTTCTTT.

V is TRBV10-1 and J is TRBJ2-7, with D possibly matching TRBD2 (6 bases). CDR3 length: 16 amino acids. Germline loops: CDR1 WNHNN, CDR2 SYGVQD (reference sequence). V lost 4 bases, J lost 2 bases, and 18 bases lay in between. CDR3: CASSVGGGPHTYEQYF. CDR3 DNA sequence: TGCGCCAGCAGTGTAGGTGGAGGGCCCCATACCTACGAGCAGTACTTC.

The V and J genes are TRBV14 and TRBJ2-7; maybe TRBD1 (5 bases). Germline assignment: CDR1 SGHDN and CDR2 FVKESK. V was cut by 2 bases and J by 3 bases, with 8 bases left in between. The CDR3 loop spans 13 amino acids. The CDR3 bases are TGTGCCAGCAGCCAACTAGGGGTCTACGAGCAGTACTTC. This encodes CASSQLGVYEQYF.

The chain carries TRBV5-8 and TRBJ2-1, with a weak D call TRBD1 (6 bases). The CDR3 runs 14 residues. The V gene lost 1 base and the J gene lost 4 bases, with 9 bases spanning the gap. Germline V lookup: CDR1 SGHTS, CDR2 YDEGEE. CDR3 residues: CASSLHQGYNEQFF. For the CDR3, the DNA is TGTGCCAGCAGCTTGCATCAGGGGTACAATGAGCAGTTCTTC.

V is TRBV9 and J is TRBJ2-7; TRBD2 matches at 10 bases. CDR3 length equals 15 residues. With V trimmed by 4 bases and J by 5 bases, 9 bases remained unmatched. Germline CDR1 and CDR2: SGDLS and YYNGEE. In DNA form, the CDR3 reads TGTGCCAGCAGCCCCCTCGCTAGCGGGGGCCACGAGCAGTACTTC. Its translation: CASSPLASGGHEQYF. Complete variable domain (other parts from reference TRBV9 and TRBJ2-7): DSGVTQTPKHLITATGQRVTLRCSPRSGDLSVYWYQQSLDQGLQFLIQYYNGEERAKGNILERFSAQQFPDLHSELNLSSLELGDSALYFCASSPLASGGHEQYFGPGTRLTVT.

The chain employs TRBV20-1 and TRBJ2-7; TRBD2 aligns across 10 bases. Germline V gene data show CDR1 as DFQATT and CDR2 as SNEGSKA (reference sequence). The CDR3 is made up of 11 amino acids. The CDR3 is CSGSGGGEQYF. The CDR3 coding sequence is TGCAGCGGGAGCGGGGGGGGAGAGCAGTACTTC.

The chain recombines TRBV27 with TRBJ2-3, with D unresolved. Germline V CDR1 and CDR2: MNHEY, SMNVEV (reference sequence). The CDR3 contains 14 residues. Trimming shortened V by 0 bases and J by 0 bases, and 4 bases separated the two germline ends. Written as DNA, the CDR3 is TGTGCCAGCAGTTTATCGGCTAGCACAGATACGCAGTATTTT. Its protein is CASSLSASTDTQYF.

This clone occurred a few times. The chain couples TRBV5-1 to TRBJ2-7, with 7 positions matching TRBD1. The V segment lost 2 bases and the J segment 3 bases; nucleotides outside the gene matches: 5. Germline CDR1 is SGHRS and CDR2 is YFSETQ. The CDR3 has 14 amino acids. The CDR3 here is CASSFQGEHYEQYF. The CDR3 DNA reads TGCGCCAGCAGCTTCCAGGGGGAGCACTACGAGCAGTACTTC.

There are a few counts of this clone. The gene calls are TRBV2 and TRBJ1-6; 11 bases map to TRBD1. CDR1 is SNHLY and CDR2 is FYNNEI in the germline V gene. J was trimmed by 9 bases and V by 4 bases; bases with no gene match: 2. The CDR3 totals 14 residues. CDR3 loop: CASSGGQGGSPLHF. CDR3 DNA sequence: TGTGCCAGCAGTGGGGGACAGGGGGGTTCACCCCTCCACTTT.

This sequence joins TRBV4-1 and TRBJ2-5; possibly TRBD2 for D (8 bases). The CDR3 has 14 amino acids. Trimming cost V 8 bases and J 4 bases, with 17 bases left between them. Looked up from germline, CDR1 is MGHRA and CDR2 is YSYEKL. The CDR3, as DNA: TGCGCCAGCTCGGGAGGGGGCCGGGGAGAGACCCAGTACTTC. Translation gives CASSGGGRGETQYF.

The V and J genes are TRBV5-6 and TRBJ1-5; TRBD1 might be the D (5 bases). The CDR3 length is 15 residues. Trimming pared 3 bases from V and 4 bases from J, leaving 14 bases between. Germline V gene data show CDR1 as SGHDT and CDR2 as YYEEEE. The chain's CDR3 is CASSWGEGRNQPQHF. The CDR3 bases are TGTGCCAGCAGCTGGGGGGAGGGGAGAAATCAGCCCCAGCATTTT.

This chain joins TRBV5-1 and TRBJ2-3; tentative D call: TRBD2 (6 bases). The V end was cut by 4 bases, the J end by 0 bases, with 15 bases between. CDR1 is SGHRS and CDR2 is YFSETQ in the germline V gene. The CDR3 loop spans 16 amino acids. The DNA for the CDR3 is TGCGCCAGCAGCCCGGGAGACAGCTCTAGCACAGATACGCAGTATTTT. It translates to CASSPGDSSSTDTQYF.